Below are 32 T cell receptor beta chains sequenced from a single sample in a study of molecular identifiers for immune sequencing clone quantification. TCRdb fed the PCR reads into MiXCR, producing one record per CDR3 protein. Seen here are over 55,000 distinct CDR3 sequences, less than 20% observed once, and the top ten hold about 1.5%. Sequences were obtained from naive CD8+ T cells from blood, with Jurkat cell RNA spiked in. Stated subset: FACS-sorted CD8+CD4-CCR7+CD45RA+ naive T cells. The receptors were sampled from a human donor in good health. Some libraries in this study had Jurkat cell RNA spiked in.

This clonotype appeared a few times. This rearrangement joins TRBV19 to TRBJ2-1; 16 bases are a match to TRBD2. The CDR3 extends over 21 amino acids. V gave up 5 bases and J gave up 0 bases; unmatched junction bases: 13. The germline gives CDR1 LNHDA, CDR2 SQIVND (reference sequence). The CDR3 nucleotides read TGTGCCAGTAGTCAAAACTTGGGACTAGCGGGAGGGCCGAGCTCCTACAATGAGCAGTTCTTC. Its translation: CASSQNLGLAGGPSSYNEQFF.

In the case of this clonotype: This may be a read error, as it is one base from a much larger clone. The chain employs TRBV7-9 and TRBJ2-7; no reliable D call. V was pared by 5 bases and J by 7 bases, with 12 bases between. Germline V gene sequence: CDR1 SEHNR, CDR2 FQNEAQ (reference sequence). The CDR3 covers 12 residues. CDR3 nucleotides: TGTGCCAGCAGCCCCGGTATTAGGGAGCAGTACTTC. As protein: CASSPGIREQYF.

This clonotype appeared many times. This rearrangement joins TRBV28 to TRBJ1-5; D unresolved. CDR3 length equals 15 residues. V was trimmed by 3 bases and J by 1 base, leaving 10 bases between them. Per germline, CDR1 MDHEN and CDR2 SYDVKM. Here the CDR3 DNA reads TGTGCCAGCAGTTTCTTGGGTACCAGCAATCAGCCCCAGCATTTT. Translating it yields CASSFLGTSNQPQHF.

There are many counts of this clonotype. This chain connects TRBV4-1 to TRBJ1-5; D unclear. The germline V gene encodes CDR1 MGHRA and CDR2 YSYEKL. V lost 4 bases and J 0 bases, leaving 4 bases between the germline ends. The CDR3 has 13 amino acids. The CDR3 DNA sequence: TGCGCCAGCAGCCTCCATAGCAATCAGCCCCAGCATTTT. It yields the protein CASSLHSNQPQHF.

This clonotype was found many times. This chain connects TRBV2 to TRBJ2-5, with D maybe TRBD2 (6 bases). V was pared by 6 bases and J by 2 bases, with 13 bases between. Germline V gene data show CDR1 as SNHLY and CDR2 as FYNNEI. The CDR3 extends over 14 amino acids. CDR3 sequence (DNA): TGTGCCAGCAGCGAGCCCCGGGAGCAAGAGACCCAGTACTTC. It encodes CASSEPREQETQYF.

The chain recombines TRBV12-5 with TRBJ2-7; no clear D gene. This CDR3 region has 13 residues. Trimming pared 5 bases from V and 2 bases from J, leaving 10 bases between. CDR1 LGHNT and CDR2 FRNRAP come from the germline V gene. CDR3: CASGVFGAYEQYF. CDR3 nucleotides: TGTGCTAGTGGTGTCTTCGGCGCCTACGAGCAGTACTTC.

The chain recombines TRBV20-1 with TRBJ2-1, with 10 bases fitting TRBD2. With V trimmed by 6 bases and J by 5 bases, 7 bases remained unmatched. The CDR3 extends over 14 amino acids. Germline V gives CDR1 DFQATT, CDR2 SNEGSKA (reference sequence). In nucleotides, the CDR3 is TGCAGTGCCTTTGGACTAGCGGATAACAATGAGCAGTTCTTC. This sequence encodes CSAFGLADNNEQFF.

This clonotype was picked up many times. The rearrangement links TRBV29-1 to TRBJ2-7, with 8 bases aligning to TRBD1. V lost 5 bases and J lost 2; bases outside the gene matches: 8. The germline V gene encodes CDR1 SQVTM and CDR2 ANQGSEA. The CDR3 has 14 amino acids. The CDR3 region is CSVTGQGTPYEQYF. The CDR3, as DNA: TGCAGCGTTACCGGACAGGGAACCCCCTACGAGCAGTACTTC.

This clonotype was observed many times. The missing conserved phenylalanine or tryptophan at the end of this CDR3 makes a read error likely. The chain recombines TRBV4-3 with TRBJ2-5, with D possibly matching TRBD2 (5 bases). V dropped 4 bases and J dropped 3 bases, with 12 bases sitting between them. Looked up from germline, CDR1 is LGHNA and CDR2 is YSLEER. CDR3 length: 14 amino acids. The CDR3 reads CASSPLTGEETQYS. CDR3 DNA sequence: TGCGCCAGCAGCCCTCTAACCGGGGAAGAGACCCAGTACTCC.

Comments on this clonotype: A read error may be the cause here, since a much bigger clone is one base away. No conserved phenylalanine or tryptophan ends this CDR3, so it is likely a read error. The V and J genes are TRBV24-1 and TRBJ2-3; 11 bases map to TRBD2. The V and J ends lost 4 bases and 5 bases, in that order; junction bases with no gene match: 7. The CDR3 has 16 amino acids. Germline V gene lookup returns CDR1 KGHDR and CDR2 SFDVKD. The CDR3 here is CATSDSGLAELDTQYL. In DNA form, the CDR3 reads TGTGCCACCAGTGACTCGGGACTAGCGGAGCTAGATACGCAGTATCTT.

This clonotype was seen ten or more times. J is TRBJ2-3 and V is TRBV29-1; TRBD2 aligns across 9 bases. V lost 4 bases, J lost 2 bases, and 4 bases stayed unmatched. Germline assignment: CDR1 SQVTM and CDR2 ANQGSEA. CDR3 length: 14 amino acids. The CDR3 loop is CSVGLADLTDTQYF. CDR3 sequence (DNA): TGCAGCGTTGGACTAGCGGATCTCACAGATACGCAGTATTTT.

This clonotype was found a few times. A read error may explain this, as a much larger clone is one base away. The gene calls are TRBV7-9 and TRBJ2-7; 8 bases line up with TRBD2. Germline assignment: CDR1 SEHNR and CDR2 FQNEAQ (reference sequence). This CDR3 has 14 residues. As DNA, the CDR3 is TGTGCCGGCAGTACCACAGGGACTAGCTACGAGCAGTACTTC. The encoded protein is CAGSTTGTSYEQYF.

About this clonotype itself: Possible read error: a much larger clone is one base away. The chain uses TRBV4-3 and TRBJ2-7; tentatively, D is TRBD1 (6 bases). Germline V CDR1 and CDR2: LGHNA, YSLEER. The CDR3 consists of 15 residues. V lost 1 base and J 1 base, leaving 11 bases between the germline ends. The CDR3 sequence is CASSQGTGPSYEQYF. Here the CDR3 DNA reads TGCGCCAGCAGCCAAGGCACAGGGCCTTCCTACGAGCAGTACTTC.

The sample holds a few counts of this clonotype. The chain couples TRBV15 to TRBJ2-1, with 10 bases fitting TRBD2. The CDR3 length is 16 residues. V dropped 0 bases and J dropped 8; count of bases not matched to a gene: 7. Germline CDR1 LNHNV, CDR2 YYDKDF (reference sequence). The CDR3 sequence: CATSRDQREGPDEQFF. CDR3 coding DNA: TGTGCCACCAGCAGAGATCAGCGGGAGGGCCCTGATGAGCAGTTCTTC.

The table lists this clonotype with many counts. The chain joins TRBV28 to TRBJ2-3; 8 positions match TRBD2. The germline gives CDR1 MDHEN, CDR2 SYDVKM. V gave up 1 base and J gave up 0 bases; unmatched junction bases: 9. The CDR3 covers 18 residues. The CDR3 DNA sequence: TGTGCCAGCAGTTTATTGAGCGGGAGCTTGGGAAGCACAGATACGCAGTATTTT. Protein sequence: CASSLLSGSLGSTDTQYF.

This clonotype came up many times. The chain links TRBV28 to TRBJ2-7; D is unclear. Germline lookup yields CDR1 MDHEN and CDR2 SYDVKM. Deletions cut 5 bases from V and 3 bases from J, with 14 bases between. The CDR3 totals 14 residues. The CDR3 is CASSHSILSYEQYF. Here the CDR3 DNA reads TGTGCCAGCAGTCACTCGATTCTCAGCTACGAGCAGTACTTC.

This clonotype was detected many times. The chain couples TRBV29-1 to TRBJ2-1; 8 nucleotides line up with TRBD2. V was clipped by 8 bases and J by 9 bases; unmatched bases: 9. Germline CDR1 and CDR2: SQVTM and ANQGSEA. The CDR3 is 12 amino acids. The CDR3 protein is CSPIAGPGEQFF. CDR3 DNA: TGCAGCCCCATAGCGGGACCGGGTGAGCAGTTCTTC.

This clonotype occurred many times. V gene TRBV20-1 combines with J gene TRBJ2-7, with TRBD2 matching over 8 bases. J was trimmed by 5 bases and V by 5 bases; bases with no gene match: 14. Germline CDR1 reads DFQATT; CDR2 reads SNEGSKA (reference sequence). CDR3 length: 15 residues. The CDR3 DNA reads as TGCAGTGCTGAGGAATTAGCGGGAACAGATAACGAGCAGTACTTC. Encoded protein: CSAEELAGTDNEQYF.

Concerning this clonotype itself: Since a much larger clone is just one base distant, this may be a read error. The chain recombines TRBV29-1 with TRBJ1-2; D remains ambiguous. The germline V gene has CDR1 SQVTM and CDR2 ANQGSEA. This CDR3 region has 15 residues. V lost 4 bases and J 6 bases, leaving 21 bases between the germline ends. The CDR3 spells CSVVPPLRVVNGYTF. CDR3 in DNA: TGCAGCGTTGTCCCCCCCCTGAGGGTAGTGAATGGCTACACCTTC.

V gene TRBV20-1 combines with J gene TRBJ2-7, with D perhaps TRBD2 (6 bases). The CDR3 spans 14 residues. Germline CDR1 reads DFQATT; CDR2 reads SNEGSKA (reference sequence). V was trimmed by 3 bases and J by 0 bases, leaving 12 bases between them. CDR3 region: CSASGGESSYEQYF. For the CDR3, the DNA is TGCAGTGCTAGTGGCGGGGAGAGCTCCTACGAGCAGTACTTC.

The table lists this clonotype with many counts. The rearrangement links TRBV27 to TRBJ2-1; possible D gene TRBD1, 6 bases. The CDR3 runs to 14 residues. CDR1 is MNHEY, CDR2 SMNVEV, per germline (reference sequence). With 5 bases removed from V and 5 bases from J, the gap between germline ends came to 13 bases. The CDR3 region is CASSPRTDDNEQFF. CDR3 coding DNA: TGTGCCAGCAGTCCTAGGACAGACGACAATGAGCAGTTCTTC.

Concerning this clonotype itself: A much larger clone is a single base away; this may be a read error. The rearrangement uses TRBV15 and TRBJ2-2; D remains ambiguous. CDR1 is LNHNV and CDR2 is YYDKDF in the germline V gene (reference sequence). CDR3 length: 15 amino acids. V lost 1 base and J lost 4, with 10 bases in between. The CDR3 DNA sequence: TGTGCCACCAGCAGAGGTCTCCTTATCACCGGGGAGCTGTTTTTT. Residues: CATSRGLLITGELFF.

This clonotype was recorded at least ten times. The V call is TRBV28, the J call TRBJ1-1; perhaps TRBD1 as D (5 bases). Germline CDR1 MDHEN, CDR2 SYDVKM. The CDR3 loop spans 15 amino acids. The V gene lost 3 bases and the J gene lost 4 bases, with 15 bases spanning the gap. CDR3 in DNA: TGTGCCAGCAGTTTCCCCCGCGGGGGGGTCACTGAAGCTTTCTTT. Residues: CASSFPRGGVTEAFF.

This clonotype came up a few times. The chain is built from TRBV5-6 and TRBJ1-1, with TRBD1 as a possible D gene (6 bases). Germline values: CDR1 SGHDT, CDR2 YYEEEE. This CDR3 contains 13 residues. The V gene lost 0 bases and the J gene lost 6 bases, with 9 bases spanning the gap. In DNA form, the CDR3 reads TGTGCCAGCAGCTTGGGGGGGGCCTCTGAAGCTTTCTTT. Translating it yields CASSLGGASEAFF.

As concerns this clonotype: A much larger clonotype is one base distant, so this may be a read error. The rearrangement links TRBV5-1 to TRBJ1-6; D remains unclear. CDR3 length: 14 residues. Per the germline V gene, CDR1 is SGHRS and CDR2 is YFSETQ. The CDR3 reads CASSFDDNGSPLYF. The CDR3 coding sequence is TGCGCCAGCAGCTTCGACGACAACGGATCACCCCTCTACTTT.

This clonotype was counted at least ten times. This chain links TRBV11-3 with TRBJ2-1; perhaps TRBD1 as D (5 bases). The CDR3 sequence is 12 residues long. V was cut by 4 bases and J by 10 bases, with 11 bases left in between. Germline V lookup: CDR1 SGHNT, CDR2 YENEEA. The CDR3 here is CASSSSGYEQFF. DNA of the CDR3: TGTGCCAGCAGCTCGTCAGGGTACGAGCAGTTCTTC.

This clonotype has at least ten counts. The chain couples TRBV28 to TRBJ2-5; unclear D gene. Deletions cut 6 bases from V and 0 bases from J, with 11 bases between. Germline values: CDR1 MDHEN, CDR2 SYDVKM. This CDR3 region has 14 residues. As DNA, the CDR3 is TGTGCCAGCAGGGTCCGGCGGTACCAAGAGACCCAGTACTTC. Protein sequence: CASRVRRYQETQYF.

As to this clonotype: An end of the junction does not agree with germline; a read error may underlie this. The chain is built from TRBV5-1 and TRBJ1-1, with no clear D. CDR1 and CDR2 from the germline V gene are SGHRS and YFSETQ. The CDR3 extends over 12 amino acids. CDR3 protein: CASSLENTEASF. For the CDR3, the DNA is TGCGCCAGCAGCTTGGAGAACACTGAAGCTTCCTTT.

This clonotype was observed many times. The genes are TRBV3-1 and TRBJ2-1; the D is unclear. The ends were cut back, 1 base at V and 6 bases at J, with 13 bases in the middle. The CDR3 is 15 residues long. CDR1 is LGHDT and CDR2 is YNNKEL in the germline V gene (reference sequence). CDR3 protein: CASSQVGRGTNEQFF. CDR3 nucleotides: TGTGCCAGCAGCCAAGTTGGACGCGGAACCAATGAGCAGTTCTTC.

The chain is built from TRBV5-8 and TRBJ2-3; D is possibly TRBD2 (6 bases). Germline V gives CDR1 SGHTS, CDR2 YDEGEE. This CDR3 region has 16 residues. V was shortened by 0 bases and J by 0 bases, with 11 bases between the two germline ends. In DNA, the CDR3 is TGTGCCAGCAGCTTGGTTGCGGGAACTAGCACAGATACGCAGTATTTT. This codes for CASSLVAGTSTDTQYF.

A note on this clonotype: No conserved phenylalanine or tryptophan ends this CDR3, so it is likely a read error. The chain recombines TRBV7-2 with TRBJ2-1; the match to TRBD1 covers 7 bases. V lost 3 bases to trimming and J lost 5 bases; unmatched junction nucleotides: 10. CDR3 length equals 16 residues. Per germline, CDR1 SGHTA and CDR2 FQGNSA. The CDR3: CASSFILAGGHNEQFL. For the CDR3, the DNA is TGTGCCAGCAGCTTTATATTGGCAGGGGGACACAATGAGCAGTTCTTA.

This clonotype was detected ten times or more. The gene calls are TRBV6-1 and TRBJ1-2; TRBD1 is a possible D gene (6 bases). CDR3 length: 13 residues. Trimming pared 7 bases from V and 8 bases from J, leaving 17 bases between. Germline-derived CDR1 and CDR2 are MNHNS and SASEGT. This CDR3 reads CASKEGGPRGYTF. As DNA, the CDR3 is TGTGCCAGCAAGGAGGGGGGCCCACGGGGCTACACCTTC.